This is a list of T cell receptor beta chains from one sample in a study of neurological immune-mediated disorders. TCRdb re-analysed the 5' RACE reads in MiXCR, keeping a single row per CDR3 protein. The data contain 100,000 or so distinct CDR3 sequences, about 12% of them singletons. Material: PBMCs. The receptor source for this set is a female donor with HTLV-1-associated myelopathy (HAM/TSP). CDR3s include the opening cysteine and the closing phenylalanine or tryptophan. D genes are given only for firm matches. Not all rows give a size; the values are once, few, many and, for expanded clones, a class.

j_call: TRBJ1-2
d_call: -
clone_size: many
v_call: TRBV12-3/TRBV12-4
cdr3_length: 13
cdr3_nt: TGTGCCAGCAGTTTAGGGGACCGGAGTGGCTACACCTTC
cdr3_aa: CASSLGDRSGYTF

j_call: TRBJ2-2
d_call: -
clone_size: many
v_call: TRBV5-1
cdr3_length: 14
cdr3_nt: TGCGCCAGCGCGGCCTTTGATGGGGGCGGGGAGCTGTTTTTT
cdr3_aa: CASAAFDGGGELFF

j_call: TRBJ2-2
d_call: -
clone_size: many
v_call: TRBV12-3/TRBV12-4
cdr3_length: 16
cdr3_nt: TGTGCCAGCAGTTTAGAGGGCAGGGCGGGCACCGGGGAGCTGTTTTTT
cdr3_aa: CASSLEGRAGTGELFF

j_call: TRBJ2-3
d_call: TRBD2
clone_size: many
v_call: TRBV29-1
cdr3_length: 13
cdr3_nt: TGCAGCGTTACCGGGACTAACACAGATACGCAGTATTTT
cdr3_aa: CSVTGTNTDTQYF

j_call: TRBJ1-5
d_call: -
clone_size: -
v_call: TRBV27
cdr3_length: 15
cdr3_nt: TGTGCCAGCAGCGACCGGGCCATAGACAATCAGCCCCAGCATTTT
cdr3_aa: CASSDRAIDNQPQHF

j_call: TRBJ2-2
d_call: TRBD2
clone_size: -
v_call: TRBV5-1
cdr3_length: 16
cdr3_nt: TGCGCCAGCAGCTCGGGGACTAGCGGAGACACCGGGGAGCTGTTTTTT
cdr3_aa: CASSSGTSGDTGELFF

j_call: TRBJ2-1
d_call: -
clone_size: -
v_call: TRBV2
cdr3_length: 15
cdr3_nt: TGTGCCAGCAGTCGGTCCGGGGGGCCTTACAATGAGCAGTTCTTC
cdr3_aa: CASSRSGGPYNEQFF

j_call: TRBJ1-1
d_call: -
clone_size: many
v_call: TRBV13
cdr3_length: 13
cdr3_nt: TGTGCCAGCAGCGCGGGCATGAACACTGAAGCTTTCTTT
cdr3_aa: CASSAGMNTEAFF

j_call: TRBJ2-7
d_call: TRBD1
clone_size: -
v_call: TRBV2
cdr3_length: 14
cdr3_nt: TGTGCCAGCAGTCCGCAGGGGGTCTCCTACGAGCAGTACTTC
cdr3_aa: CASSPQGVSYEQYF

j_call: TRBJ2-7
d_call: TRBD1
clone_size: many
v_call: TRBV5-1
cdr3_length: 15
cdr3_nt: TGCGCCAGCAGCTTCGGGGCAGGGGGAATCAACGAGCAGTACTTC
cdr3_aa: CASSFGAGGINEQYF

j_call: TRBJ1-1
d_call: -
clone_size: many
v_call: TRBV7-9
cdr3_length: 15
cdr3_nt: TGTGCCAGCAGCTTAGCCGGGACAAGGAACACTGAAGCTTTCTTT
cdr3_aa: CASSLAGTRNTEAFF

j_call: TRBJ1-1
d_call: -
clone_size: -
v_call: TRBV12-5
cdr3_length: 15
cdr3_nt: TGTGCTAGTGGTTTGGCTTCGGCAGGGAACACTGAAGCTTTCTTT
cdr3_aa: CASGLASAGNTEAFF

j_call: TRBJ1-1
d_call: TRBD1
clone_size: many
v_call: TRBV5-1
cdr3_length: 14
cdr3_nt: TGCGCCAGCAGCTTGCGGACAGGGGACACTGAAGCTTTCTTT
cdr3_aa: CASSLRTGDTEAFF

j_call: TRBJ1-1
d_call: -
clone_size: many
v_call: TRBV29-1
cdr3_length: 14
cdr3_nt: TGCAGCGTCAGGGGTAACCGGGGTCACACTGAAGCTTTCTTT
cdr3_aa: CSVRGNRGHTEAFF

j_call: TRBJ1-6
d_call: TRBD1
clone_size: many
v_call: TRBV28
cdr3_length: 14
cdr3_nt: TGTGCCAGCGCATCGGGACAGGGGTATTCACCCCTCCACTTT
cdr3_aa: CASASGQGYSPLHF

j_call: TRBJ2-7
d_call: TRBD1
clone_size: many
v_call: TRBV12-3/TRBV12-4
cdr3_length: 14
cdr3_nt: TGTGCCAGCAGCCCGGGACAGGGCCGAAACGAGCAGTACTTC
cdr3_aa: CASSPGQGRNEQYF

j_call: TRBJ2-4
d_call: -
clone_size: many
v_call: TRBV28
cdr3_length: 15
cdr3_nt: TGTGCCAGCAGTCTTACCGGGACACTCAAAAACATTCAGTACTTC
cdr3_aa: CASSLTGTLKNIQYF

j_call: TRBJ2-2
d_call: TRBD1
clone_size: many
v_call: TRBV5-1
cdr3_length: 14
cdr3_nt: TGCGCCAGCAGCCCGGGACAGGGTGCCGGGGAGCTGTTTTTT
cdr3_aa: CASSPGQGAGELFF

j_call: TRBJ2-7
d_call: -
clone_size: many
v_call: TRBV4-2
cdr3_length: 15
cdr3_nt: TGTGCCAGCAGCCTTTTACCGGGGTCAGCCTACGAGCAGTACTTC
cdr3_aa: CASSLLPGSAYEQYF

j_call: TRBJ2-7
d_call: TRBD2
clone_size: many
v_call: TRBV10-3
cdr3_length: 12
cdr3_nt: TGTGCCGGGGGGGACGGATCCTACGAGCAGTACTTC
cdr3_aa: CAGGDGSYEQYF

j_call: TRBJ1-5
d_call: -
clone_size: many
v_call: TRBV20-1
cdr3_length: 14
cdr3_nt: TGCAGTGCTACGCTGCGAGCTGGCAATCAGCCCCAGCATTTT
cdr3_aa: CSATLRAGNQPQHF

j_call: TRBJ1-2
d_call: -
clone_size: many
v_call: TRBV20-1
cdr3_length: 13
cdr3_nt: TGCAGTGCTAGTAAAGGGGTCCGGTATGGCTACACCTTC
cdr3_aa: CSASKGVRYGYTF

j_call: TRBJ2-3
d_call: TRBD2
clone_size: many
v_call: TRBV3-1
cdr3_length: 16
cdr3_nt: TGTGCCAGCAGCCAGCTAGCGGGGGCCAGCACAGATACGCAGTATTTT
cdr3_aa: CASSQLAGASTDTQYF

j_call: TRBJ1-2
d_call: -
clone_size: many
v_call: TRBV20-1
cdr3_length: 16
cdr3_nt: TGCAGTGCTAGAGGACAGAGATCACCGAGTAGCTATGGCTACACCTTC
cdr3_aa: CSARGQRSPSSYGYTF

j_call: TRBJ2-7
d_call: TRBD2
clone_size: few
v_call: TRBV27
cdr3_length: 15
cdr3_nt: TGTGCCAGCAGCCCCGGGACGGGGGGGTACTACGAGCAGTACTTC
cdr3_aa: CASSPGTGGYYEQYF

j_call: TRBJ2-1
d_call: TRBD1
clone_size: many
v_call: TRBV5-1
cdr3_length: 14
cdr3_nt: TGCGCCAGCAGCTTGGGGACAGGGTCCAATGAGCAGTTCTTC
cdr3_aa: CASSLGTGSNEQFF

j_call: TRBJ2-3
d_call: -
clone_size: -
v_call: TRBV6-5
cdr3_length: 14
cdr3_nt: TGTACCAGCAGTTACTACCAGGGCACAGATACGCAGTATTTT
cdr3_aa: CTSSYYQGTDTQYF

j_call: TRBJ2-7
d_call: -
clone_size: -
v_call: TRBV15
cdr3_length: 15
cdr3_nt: TGTGCTACCAGCAGATCCACTGGGACCGACTACGAGCAGTACTTC
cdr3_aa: CATSRSTGTDYEQYF

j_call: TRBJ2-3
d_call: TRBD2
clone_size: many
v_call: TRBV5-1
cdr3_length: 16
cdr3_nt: TGCGCCAGCAGCGCCGGACTAGCGGGGACCACAGATACGCAGTATTTT
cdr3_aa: CASSAGLAGTTDTQYF

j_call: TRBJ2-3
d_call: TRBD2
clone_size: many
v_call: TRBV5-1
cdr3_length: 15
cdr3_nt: TGCGCCAGCAGCTCCAGCGGGGGTGAGACAGATACGCAGTATTTT
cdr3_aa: CASSSSGGETDTQYF

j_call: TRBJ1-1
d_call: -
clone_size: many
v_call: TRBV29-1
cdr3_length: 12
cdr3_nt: TGCAGCGCCCGACTCCGGGACACTGAAGCTTTCTTT
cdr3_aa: CSARLRDTEAFF

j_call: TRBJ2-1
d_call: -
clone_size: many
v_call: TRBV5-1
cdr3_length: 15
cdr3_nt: TGCGCCAGCAGCTTGACGGGAGAAACCTACAATGAGCAGTTCTTC
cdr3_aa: CASSLTGETYNEQFF

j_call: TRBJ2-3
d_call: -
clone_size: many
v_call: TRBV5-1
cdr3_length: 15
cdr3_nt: TGCGCCAGCAGCTTGACCGGGACCTTTCCGGATACGCAGTATTTT
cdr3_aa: CASSLTGTFPDTQYF

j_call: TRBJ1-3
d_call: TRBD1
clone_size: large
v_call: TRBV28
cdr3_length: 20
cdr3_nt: TGTGCCAGCAGTTTAACCCGGACAGGGGCGACGGATTCTTCTGGAAACACCATATATTTT
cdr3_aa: CASSLTRTGATDSSGNTIYF

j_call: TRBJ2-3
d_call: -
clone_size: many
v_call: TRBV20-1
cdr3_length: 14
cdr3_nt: TGCAGTGGGAGAGGGGGGGGCAACACAGATACGCAGTATTTT
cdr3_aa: CSGRGGGNTDTQYF

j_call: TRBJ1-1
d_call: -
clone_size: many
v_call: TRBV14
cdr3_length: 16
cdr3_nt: TGTGCCAGCAGCCAGGGAGCTCGGACACAGAACACTGAAGCTTTCTTT
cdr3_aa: CASSQGARTQNTEAFF

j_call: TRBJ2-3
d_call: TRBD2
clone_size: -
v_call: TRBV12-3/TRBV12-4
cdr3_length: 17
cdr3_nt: TGTGCCAGCAGCTCGACTAGCGGGGGGGAAATCACAGATACGCAGTATTTT
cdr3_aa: CASSSTSGGEITDTQYF

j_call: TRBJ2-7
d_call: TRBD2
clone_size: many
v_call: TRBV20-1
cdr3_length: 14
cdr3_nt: TGCAGTGCTAGAGATAGCGGGAGTGGCTACGAGCAGTACTTC
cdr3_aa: CSARDSGSGYEQYF

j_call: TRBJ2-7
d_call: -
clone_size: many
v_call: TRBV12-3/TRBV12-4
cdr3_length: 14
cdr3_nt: TGTGCCAGCAGTCAAAGGACAGTTAGCTACGAGCAGTACTTC
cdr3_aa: CASSQRTVSYEQYF

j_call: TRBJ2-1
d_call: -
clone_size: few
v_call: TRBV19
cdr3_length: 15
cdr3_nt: TGTGCCACCAACGCTTTCGGTGGGGGAGACAATGAGCAGTTCTTC
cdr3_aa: CATNAFGGGDNEQFF

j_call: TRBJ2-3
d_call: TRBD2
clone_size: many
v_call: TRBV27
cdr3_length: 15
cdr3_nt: TGTGCCAGCAGTTTACGCGGGGGGCCCACAGATACGCAGTATTTT
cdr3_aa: CASSLRGGPTDTQYF

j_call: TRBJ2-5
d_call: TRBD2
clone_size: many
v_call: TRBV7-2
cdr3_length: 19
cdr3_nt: TGTGCCAGCAGCTTAGCCGGACTAGCGGGGGGCCCACCCCAAGAGACCCAGTACTTC
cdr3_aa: CASSLAGLAGGPPQETQYF

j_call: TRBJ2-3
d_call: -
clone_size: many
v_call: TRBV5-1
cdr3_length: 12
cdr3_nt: TGCGCCAGCAGCTTGGTCCCGGATACGCAGTATTTT
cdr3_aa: CASSLVPDTQYF

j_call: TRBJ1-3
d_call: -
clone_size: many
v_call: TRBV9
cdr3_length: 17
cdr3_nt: TGTGCCAGCAGCGCATCAGGCCAAGGCGGCTCTGGAAACACCATATATTTT
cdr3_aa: CASSASGQGGSGNTIYF

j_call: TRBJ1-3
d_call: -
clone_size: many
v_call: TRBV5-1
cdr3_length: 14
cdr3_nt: TGCGCCAGCAGCTTGGAGTATCTGGGAAACACCATATATTTT
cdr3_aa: CASSLEYLGNTIYF

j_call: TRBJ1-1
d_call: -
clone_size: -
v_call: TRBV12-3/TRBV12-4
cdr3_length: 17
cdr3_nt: TGTGCCAGCATCAGTAGAGAGGTCCGGTGGGGGAACACTGAAGCTTTCTTT
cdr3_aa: CASISREVRWGNTEAFF

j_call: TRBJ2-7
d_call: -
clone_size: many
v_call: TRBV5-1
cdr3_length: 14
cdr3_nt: TGCGCCAGCACCCGACCCGGGACAAGCTACGAGCAGTACTTC
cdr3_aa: CASTRPGTSYEQYF

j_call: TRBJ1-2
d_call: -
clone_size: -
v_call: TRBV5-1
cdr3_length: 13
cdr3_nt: TGCGCCAGCAGCTTCGGATTGAACTATGGCTACACCTTC
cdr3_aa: CASSFGLNYGYTF

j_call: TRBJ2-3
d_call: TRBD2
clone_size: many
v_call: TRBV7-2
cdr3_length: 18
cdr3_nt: TGTGCCAGCAGCTTAGCGGGACTAGCGGGGACTAGCACAGATACGCAGTATTTT
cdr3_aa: CASSLAGLAGTSTDTQYF

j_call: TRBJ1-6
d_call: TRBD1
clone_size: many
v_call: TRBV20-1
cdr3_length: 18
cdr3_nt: TGCAGTGCTAGAGCCGCCGGACAGGGGCTCTCCTATAATTCACCCCTCCACTTT
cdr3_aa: CSARAAGQGLSYNSPLHF

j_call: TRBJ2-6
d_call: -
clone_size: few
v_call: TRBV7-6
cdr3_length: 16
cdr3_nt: TGTGCCAGCAGCTTGGACATTTCCTCTGGGGCCAACGTCCTGACTTTC
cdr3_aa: CASSLDISSGANVLTF

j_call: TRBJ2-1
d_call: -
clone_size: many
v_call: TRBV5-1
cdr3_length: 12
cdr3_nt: TGCGCCAGCAGCTTGAACACCAATGAGCAGTTCTTC
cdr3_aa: CASSLNTNEQFF

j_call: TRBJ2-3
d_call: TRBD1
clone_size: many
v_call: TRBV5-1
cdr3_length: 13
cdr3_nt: TGCGCCAGCCAAGACAGGGGCACAGATACGCAGTATTTT
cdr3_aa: CASQDRGTDTQYF

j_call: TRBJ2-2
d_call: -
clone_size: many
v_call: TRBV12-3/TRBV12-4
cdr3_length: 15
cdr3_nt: TGTGCCAGCAGTTTTACTCGGGGAGGCGCCGGGGAGCTGTTTTTT
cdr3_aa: CASSFTRGGAGELFF

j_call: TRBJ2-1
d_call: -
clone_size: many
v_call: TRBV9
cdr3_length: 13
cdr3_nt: TGTGCCAGCAGCGCTCCTCTCTCGAATGAGCAGTTCTTC
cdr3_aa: CASSAPLSNEQFF